This record covers a single TCR beta chain. An absence of ophthalmopathy progression within 18 months meant stable Graves' hyperthyroidism. PBMCs were sourced from about 10 ml fresh peripheral blood. This specimen belongs to a study of T cells in Graves' hyperthyroidism and ophthalmopathy. The CDR3 regions of TCR beta were amplified from RNA transcripts. Carried out on the TCR CDR3, a first-round RT-PCR used the HTBI primer set. TCRdb reanalysed the multiplex PCR reads using MiXCR and keeps one entry per CDR3 protein. The table records about 96,000 distinct CDR3 sequences, 51% of them present only once. This receptor was identified in a woman in her forties with Graves' hyperthyroidism. The material sequenced was blood.

The CDR3 loop is CSARDLSRGDETQYF. The CDR3 bases are TGCAGTGCTAGAGATCTTAGTCGGGGGGACGAGACCCAGTACTTC. This rearrangement joins TRBV20-1 to TRBJ2-5; 7 bases are shared with TRBD2. Trimming removed 0 bases from V and 5 bases from J; junction bases left unmatched: 9. This CDR3 is 15 amino acids long. From germline, CDR1 is DFQATT and CDR2 SNEGSKA (reference sequence).